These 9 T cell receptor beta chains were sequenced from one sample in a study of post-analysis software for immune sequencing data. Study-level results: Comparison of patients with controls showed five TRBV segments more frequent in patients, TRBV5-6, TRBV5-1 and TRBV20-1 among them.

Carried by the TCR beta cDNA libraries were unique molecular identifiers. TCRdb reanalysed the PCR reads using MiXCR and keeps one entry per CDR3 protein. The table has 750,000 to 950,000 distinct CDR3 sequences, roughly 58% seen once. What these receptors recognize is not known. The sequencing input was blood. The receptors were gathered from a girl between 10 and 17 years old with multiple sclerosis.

This chain's CDR3 is CASSFGGRSSYEQYF. The DNA for the CDR3 is TGTGCCAGCAGTTTCGGGGGAAGGAGCTCCTACGAGCAGTACTTC. The chain joins TRBV7-8 to TRBJ2-7, with a tentative D call TRBD2 (6 bases). V dropped 6 bases and J dropped 0 bases, with 15 bases sitting between them. The CDR3 contains 15 residues. Germline V gene sequence: CDR1 SGHVS, CDR2 FQNEAQ.

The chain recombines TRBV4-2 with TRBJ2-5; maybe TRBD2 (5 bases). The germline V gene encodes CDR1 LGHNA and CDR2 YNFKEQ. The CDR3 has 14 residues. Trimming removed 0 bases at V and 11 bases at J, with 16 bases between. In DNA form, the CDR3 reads TGTGCCAGCAGCCAAGATGGGGTCGGCTGGGAGCAGTACTTC. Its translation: CASSQDGVGWEQYF.

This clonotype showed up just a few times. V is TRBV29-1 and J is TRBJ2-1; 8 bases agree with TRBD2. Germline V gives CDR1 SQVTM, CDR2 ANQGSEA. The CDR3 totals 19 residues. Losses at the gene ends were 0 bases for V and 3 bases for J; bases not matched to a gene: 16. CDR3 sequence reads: CSVEDPGGASYDSYNEQFF. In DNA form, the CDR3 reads TGCAGCGTTGAAGACCCGGGGGGGGCTTCCTACGACAGCTACAATGAGCAGTTCTTC.

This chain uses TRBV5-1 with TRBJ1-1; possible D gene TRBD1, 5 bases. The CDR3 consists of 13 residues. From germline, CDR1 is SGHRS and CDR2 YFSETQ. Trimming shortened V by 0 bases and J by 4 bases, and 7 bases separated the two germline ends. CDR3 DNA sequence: TGCGCCAGCAGCTTGGCGACAGTCACTGAAGCTTTCTTT. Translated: CASSLATVTEAFF.

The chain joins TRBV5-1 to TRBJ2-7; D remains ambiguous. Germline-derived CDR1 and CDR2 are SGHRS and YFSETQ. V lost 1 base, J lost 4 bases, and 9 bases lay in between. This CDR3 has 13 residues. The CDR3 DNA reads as TGCGCCAGCAGCTTGCAGGCAGAGTACGAGCAGTACTTC. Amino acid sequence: CASSLQAEYEQYF.

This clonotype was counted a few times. CDR3 sequence (DNA): TGCAGTGCTAGATGGCAGGGGGATTCACCCCTCCACTTT. Protein sequence: CSARWQGDSPLHF. The V gene is TRBV20-1, the J gene TRBJ1-6; TRBD1 matches at 7 bases. J was trimmed by 8 bases and V by 2 bases; bases with no gene match: 3. The CDR3 is 13 amino acids. The germline gives CDR1 DFQATT, CDR2 SNEGSKA (reference sequence).

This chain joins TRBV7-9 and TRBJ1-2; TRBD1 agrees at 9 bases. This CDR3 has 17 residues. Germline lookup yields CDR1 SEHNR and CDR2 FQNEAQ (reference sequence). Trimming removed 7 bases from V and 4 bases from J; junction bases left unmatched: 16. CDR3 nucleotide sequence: TGTGCCAGCACCGGGATTCGTCCGGGACAGGGCTCCTATGGCTACACCTTC. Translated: CASTGIRPGQGSYGYTF.

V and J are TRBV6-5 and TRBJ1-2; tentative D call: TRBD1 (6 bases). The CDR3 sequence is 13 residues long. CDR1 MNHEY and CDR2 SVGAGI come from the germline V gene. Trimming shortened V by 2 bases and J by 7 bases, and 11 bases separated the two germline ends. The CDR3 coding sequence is TGTGCCAGCAGTTACACAGGGAGTGTTGGCTACACCTTC. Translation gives CASSYTGSVGYTF.

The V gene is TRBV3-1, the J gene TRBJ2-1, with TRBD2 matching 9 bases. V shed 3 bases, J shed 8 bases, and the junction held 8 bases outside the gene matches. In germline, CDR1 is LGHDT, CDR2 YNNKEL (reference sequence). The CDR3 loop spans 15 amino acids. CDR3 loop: CASSHGGGARDEQFF. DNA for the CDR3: TGTGCCAGCAGCCACGGCGGGGGGGCTCGGGATGAGCAGTTCTTC.